What follows are 14 T cell receptor beta chains derived from one specimen sequenced in a study of Graves' ophthalmopathy and Graves' hyperthyroidism. Investigators amplified TCR beta CDR3 regions from RNA transcripts. An initial RT-PCR round employing HTBI primers preceded a second-round multiplex PCR. Using its own MiXCR run on the multiplex PCR reads, TCRdb lists one record per CDR3 protein. Among 200,000 to 250,000 distinct CDR3 sequences, over 25% were seen once, and the ten largest hold around 10%. The specimen sequenced was peripheral blood. These receptors were collected from a man aged 50-59 years with Graves' ophthalmopathy.

The chain couples TRBV7-2 to TRBJ2-4; D is perhaps TRBD1 (6 bases). Germline-derived CDR1 and CDR2 are SGHTA and FQGNSA. V was pared by 1 base and J by 7 bases, with 14 bases between. The CDR3 is made up of 15 amino acids. In DNA form, the CDR3 reads TGTGCCAGCAGCTTAGGCAGCCCAGGGGTCAACATTCAGTACTTC. Translation gives CASSLGSPGVNIQYF.

The rearrangement uses TRBV28 and TRBJ1-5, with D maybe TRBD1 (6 bases). Per the germline V gene, CDR1 is MDHEN and CDR2 is SYDVKM. Trimming left V 8 bases short and J 6 bases short, with 17 bases between. The CDR3 consists of 14 residues. The CDR3 region has the DNA TGTGCCAGCTCTAAGGACAGAGTCAGTCAGCCCCAGCATTTT. The encoded protein is CASSKDRVSQPQHF. Looking up the rest from reference TRBV28 and TRBJ1-5 gives the full variable domain: DVKVTQSSRYLVKRTGEKVFLECVQDMDHENMFWYRQDPGLGLRLIYFSYDVKMKEKGDIPEGYSVSREKKERFSLILESASTNQTSMYLCASSKDRVSQPQHFGDGTRLSIL.

This clonotype was observed at least ten times. The rearrangement links TRBV12-3 or TRBV12-4 to TRBJ2-2; 15 bases are a match to TRBD2. Germline trimming cut 8 bases from V and 2 bases from J; bases unmatched to any gene: 6. There are 17 residues in the CDR3. This CDR3 is CASDGLAGGINTGELFF. DNA for the CDR3: TGTGCCAGCGATGGACTAGCGGGAGGGATTAACACCGGGGAGCTGTTTTTT.

This clonotype was seen repeatedly, ten times or more. The gene calls are TRBV11-2 and TRBJ1-1; no definite D call. In germline, CDR1 is SGHAT, CDR2 FQNNGV. The CDR3 is made up of 13 amino acids. V gave up 6 bases and J gave up 1 base, with 9 bases separating them. The CDR3 DNA reads as TGTGCCAGCAGACTGCGGCGGAACACTGAAGCTTTCTTT. Translated, it gives CASRLRRNTEAFF.

In this sample, this clonotype turned up once. The chain joins TRBV20-1 to TRBJ1-1; TRBD1 aligns across 8 bases. CDR1 is DFQATT and CDR2 is SNEGSKA in the germline V gene (reference sequence). V shed 3 bases, J shed 4 bases, and the junction held 4 bases outside the gene matches. The CDR3 is 13 amino acids. The CDR3 DNA sequence: TGCAGTGCTAGTGTAACAGGGGGCACTGAAGCTTTCTTT. Its translation is CSASVTGGTEAFF.

The chain employs TRBV2 and TRBJ2-7; TRBD1 might be the D (5 bases). This CDR3 is built from 14 residues. The germline V gene encodes CDR1 SNHLY and CDR2 FYNNEI. Trimming pared 7 bases from V and 6 bases from J, leaving 19 bases between. The CDR3: CASTPRGSRFEQYF. The CDR3 DNA sequence: TGTGCCAGCACTCCTAGGGGCAGTAGGTTCGAGCAGTACTTC.

This clonotype was seen at least ten times. The chain carries TRBV7-9 and TRBJ1-1; 11 positions agree with TRBD1. Germline V gene lookup returns CDR1 SEHNR and CDR2 FQNEAQ (reference sequence). After removal of 4 bases from V and 1 base from J, the junction contained 2 bases not matched to a gene. The length of the CDR3 is 15 residues. CDR3 coding DNA: TGTGCCAGCAGCTCGGACAGGGGGCCGAACACTGAAGCTTTCTTT. It specifies CASSSDRGPNTEAFF.

This clonotype was observed at least ten times. This chain links TRBV11-2 with TRBJ2-5, with a tentative D call TRBD2 (6 bases). CDR1 SGHAT and CDR2 FQNNGV come from the germline V gene. This CDR3 is built from 12 residues. Trimming cost V 5 bases and J 3 bases, with 7 bases left between them. The CDR3 loop is CASSRREETQYF. The CDR3 coding sequence is TGTGCCAGCAGCCGGAGGGAAGAGACCCAGTACTTC.

The chain couples TRBV12-3 or TRBV12-4 to TRBJ2-7, with 10 bases identical to TRBD1. The length of the CDR3 is 15 residues. After removal of 5 bases from V and 3 bases from J, the junction contained 7 bases not matched to a gene. The CDR3 nucleotides read TGTGCCAGCAGTAAACCGGGACAGGGGTTCTACGAGCAGTACTTC. Its translation is CASSKPGQGFYEQYF.

At least ten counts were recorded for this clonotype. The rearrangement uses TRBV20-1 and TRBJ1-2, with a tentative D call TRBD1 (6 bases). CDR3 length: 12 residues. V lost 3 bases and J 5 bases, leaving 10 bases between the germline ends. Germline CDR1 reads DFQATT; CDR2 reads SNEGSKA (reference sequence). This CDR3 is CSASGGPYGYTF. The DNA for the CDR3 is TGCAGTGCTAGTGGGGGGCCTTATGGCTACACCTTC.

In this sample, this clonotype turned up a few times. The chain carries TRBV6-1 and TRBJ1-3, with a possible D match to TRBD1 (5 bases). V dropped 6 bases and J dropped 4 bases, with 19 bases sitting between them. Per germline, CDR1 MNHNS and CDR2 SASEGT. This CDR3 has 16 residues. The CDR3 spells CASSSYGGREGNTIYF. The CDR3 nucleotides read TGTGCCAGCAGCTCCTACGGAGGCAGGGAAGGAAACACCATATATTTT.

The sample holds many counts of this clonotype. J is TRBJ2-7 and V is TRBV11-1; tentative D call: TRBD1 (5 bases). The CDR3 loop spans 18 amino acids. The V end lost 0 bases, the J end lost 2 bases, and 20 bases lay between the germline ends. CDR1 is SGHAT, CDR2 FQDESV, per germline (reference sequence). The CDR3 DNA reads TGTGCCAGCAGCTTAGCGGGGCGAGCATCCCGAGCCGCCTACGAGCAGTACTTC. It is translated as CASSLAGRASRAAYEQYF.

The chain has TRBV12-3 or TRBV12-4 and TRBJ2-2, with 10 bases that match TRBD2. CDR3 length: 14 amino acids. With V trimmed by 11 bases and J by 4 bases, 7 bases remained unmatched. The CDR3 region has the DNA TGTGCCTCCGGGACTAGCGTCTCCACCGGGGAGCTGTTTTTT. The encoded protein is CASGTSVSTGELFF.

This clonotype showed up many times. The J gene is TRBJ1-5, the V gene TRBV20-1, with 7 bases that match TRBD1. The J segment lost 5 bases and the V segment lost 4 bases, leaving 20 bases of the junction unmatched. The CDR3 length is 18 residues. Germline CDR1 DFQATT, CDR2 SNEGSKA (reference sequence). In DNA, the CDR3 is TGCAGTGCTACAGACTCAGGAAGACAGGGACCAAAAGATCAGCCCCAGCATTTT. Residues: CSATDSGRQGPKDQPQHF.